The 20 T cell receptor beta chains listed next were all sequenced from one sample in a study of blood T cell repertoires in COVID-19. The repertoire was sequenced with immunoSEQ multiplex PCR; TCRdb's copy has only in-frame clones and lacks some. The sample records roughly 100,000 clones, roughly four fifths being singletons. Sequencing was performed on peripheral blood. These receptors came from a man aged 55 to 70 with acute or convalescent COVID-19.

The chain is built from TRBV7-2 and TRBJ2-4; 9 bases map to TRBD1. CDR3 length equals 19 residues. Trimming took 4 bases from V and 1 from J; bases not matched to a gene: 14. Germline values: CDR1 SGHTA, CDR2 FQGNSA. CDR3 loop: CASSSGGQGVGLAKNIQYF. The CDR3 coding sequence is TGTGCCAGCAGCTCAGGGGGACAGGGTGTAGGATTGGCCAAAAACATTCAGTACTTC.

The CDR3 DNA reads as TGTGCCAGCAGTGAACAGGTAGCGGAGCAGTTCTTC. Residues: CASSEQVAEQFF. The chain couples TRBV2 to TRBJ2-1; D perhaps matches TRBD2 (5 bases). V lost 2 bases, J lost 10 bases, and 9 bases lay in between. This CDR3 region has 12 residues. Germline V lookup: CDR1 SNHLY, CDR2 FYNNEI.

This rearrangement joins TRBV5-6 to TRBJ2-5, with D possibly TRBD2 on 5 matching bases. Trimming stripped 5 bases from V and 3 bases from J, with 11 bases between. The germline V gene encodes CDR1 SGHDT and CDR2 YYEEEE. CDR3 length: 13 amino acids. The CDR3 bases are TGTGCCAGCAGATCGAGCGGAAAAGAGACCCAGTACTTC. Translating gives CASRSSGKETQYF.

In nucleotides, the CDR3 is TGTGCCAGCAGGGAACAGGGGAACGGGGAGCTGTTTTTT. This sequence encodes CASREQGNGELFF. The V gene is TRBV12-3 or TRBV12-4, the J gene TRBJ2-2; 7 bases are shared with TRBD1. Trimming cost V 6 bases and J 7 bases; bases outside gene matches: 5. The CDR3 sequence is 13 residues long.

J is TRBJ2-2 and V is TRBV6-5; tentative D call: TRBD1 (6 bases). Germline V gene sequence: CDR1 MNHEY, CDR2 SVGAGI. The CDR3 is 14 residues long. With 6 bases removed from V and 1 base from J, the gap between germline ends came to 9 bases. The CDR3 reads CASRTQGNTGELFF. In DNA, the CDR3 is TGTGCCAGCAGGACACAGGGGAACACCGGGGAGCTGTTTTTT.

The chain carries TRBV29-1 and TRBJ2-2; TRBD1 might be the D (5 bases). CDR3 length equals 12 residues. Germline-derived CDR1 and CDR2 are SQVTM and ANQGSEA. Trimming took off 4 bases at V and 4 bases at J, with 7 bases between the two ends. In DNA form, the CDR3 reads TGCAGCGTTGTTAGGGGCACCGGGGAGCTGTTTTTT. Protein sequence: CSVVRGTGELFF.

The chain recombines TRBV2 with TRBJ2-4; 8 bases fit TRBD1. The CDR3 runs 12 residues. The germline gives CDR1 SNHLY, CDR2 FYNNEI. J lost 9 bases, V lost 5 bases, and 3 bases had no gene match. In DNA form, the CDR3 reads TGTGCCAGCAGTACCGACAGGGGCATTCAGTACTTC. Protein: CASSTDRGIQYF.

The CDR3 protein is CASSLGRSGYTF. In DNA form, the CDR3 reads TGTGCCAGCAGTTTAGGCAGGTCCGGCTACACCTTC. V usage is TRBV12-3 or TRBV12-4 and J usage is TRBJ1-2; no clear D gene. The CDR3 contains 12 residues. V was pared by 1 base and J by 8 bases, with 8 bases between.

The chain recombines TRBV2 with TRBJ1-5; D is perhaps TRBD1 (5 bases). V was shortened by 4 bases and J by 4 bases, with 14 bases between the two germline ends. Germline lookup yields CDR1 SNHLY and CDR2 FYNNEI. CDR3 size: 15 residues. Written as DNA, the CDR3 is TGTGCCAGCAGTGCACTCGGACAAAAAAATCAGCCCCAGCATTTT. Protein product: CASSALGQKNQPQHF.

J is TRBJ2-3 and V is TRBV19, with 7 bases fitting TRBD2. With 4 bases clipped from V and 6 bases from J, the junction kept 7 bases outside the gene matches. From germline, CDR1 is LNHDA and CDR2 SQIVND (reference sequence). The CDR3 loop spans 14 amino acids. CDR3 DNA sequence: TGTGCCAGTAGTACTAGCGGATACCTGGATACGCAGTATTTT. Translation gives CASSTSGYLDTQYF.

The chain links TRBV6-5 to TRBJ1-1; D might be TRBD1 (5 bases). CDR3 size: 14 residues. The ends were cut back, 10 bases at V and 0 bases at J, with 15 bases in the middle. Germline CDR1 and CDR2: MNHEY and SVGAGI. CDR3 protein: CATLFRDLNTEAFF. The CDR3 DNA reads as TGTGCCACCCTCTTTAGGGACTTGAACACTGAAGCTTTCTTT.

The chain has TRBV2 and TRBJ1-2; TRBD1 matches at 8 bases. The ends lost 4 bases at V and 7 bases at J; junction bases unmatched: 5. The CDR3 sequence is 13 residues long. Germline V gene sequence: CDR1 SNHLY, CDR2 FYNNEI. CDR3 sequence reads: CASSGQGSGGYTF. In nucleotides, the CDR3 is TGTGCCAGCAGTGGACAGGGGTCGGGTGGCTACACCTTC.

The J gene is TRBJ1-1, the V gene TRBV7-3, with TRBD1 matching 7 bases. The ends lost 5 bases at V and 1 base at J; junction bases unmatched: 1. The germline V gene encodes CDR1 SGHTA and CDR2 FQGTGA. CDR3 size: 13 residues. CDR3 in DNA: TGTGCCAGCAGCCGGGACAGGAACACTGAAGCTTTCTTT. It yields the protein CASSRDRNTEAFF. Full variable domain (missing parts from reference TRBV7-3 and TRBJ1-1): GAGVSQTPSNKVTEKGKYVELRCDPISGHTALYWYRQSLGQGPEFLIYFQGTGAADDSGLPNDRFFAVRPEGSVSTLKIQRTERGDSAVYLCASSRDRNTEAFFGQGTRLTVV.

The chain recombines TRBV4-1 with TRBJ2-2; tentatively, D is TRBD2 (6 bases). The CDR3 covers 16 residues. The germline V gene encodes CDR1 MGHRA and CDR2 YSYEKL. The V gene lost 4 bases and the J gene lost 2 bases, with 14 bases spanning the gap. CDR3 amino acids: CASSRSAGPNTGELFF. The CDR3 nucleotides are TGCGCCAGCAGCCGTTCAGCGGGTCCAAACACCGGGGAGCTGTTTTTT.

The chain employs TRBV7-9 and TRBJ2-1, with a tentative D call TRBD1 (6 bases). The germline gives CDR1 SEHNR, CDR2 FQNEAQ (reference sequence). The CDR3 is made up of 15 amino acids. Between the trimmed V and J ends, which lost 5 bases and 2 bases, there was a span of 13 bases. CDR3 in amino acids: CASSPRGAAYNEQFF. In nucleotides, the CDR3 is TGTGCCAGCAGCCCCAGGGGAGCGGCCTACAATGAGCAGTTCTTC.

CDR3 residues: CASQERSSYNEQFF. Written as DNA, the CDR3 is TGTGCCAGCCAAGAGCGGAGCTCCTACAATGAGCAGTTCTTC. This sequence joins TRBV2 and TRBJ2-1; TRBD2 might be the D (5 bases). This CDR3 region has 14 residues. Germline CDR1 SNHLY, CDR2 FYNNEI. V gave up 8 bases and J gave up 0 bases, with 11 bases separating them.

V and J are TRBV5-1 and TRBJ2-1, with 7 bases identical to TRBD1. CDR1 and CDR2 (germline): SGHRS, YFSETQ. The CDR3 loop spans 14 amino acids. The trim removed 4 bases at V and 8 bases at J, leaving 9 bases unmatched. CDR3 sequence reads: CASSIDRAGDEQFF. CDR3 DNA sequence: TGCGCCAGCAGCATAGACAGGGCGGGCGATGAGCAGTTCTTC.

V is TRBV30 and J is TRBJ2-7, with D hard to call. Germline V lookup: CDR1 GTSNPN, CDR2 SVGIG (reference sequence). Deletions cut 3 bases from V and 1 base from J, with 10 bases between. CDR3 length: 13 residues. The CDR3 loop is CAWSKTDSYEQYF. CDR3 in DNA: TGTGCCTGGAGCAAGACTGATTCCTACGAGCAGTACTTC.

This clone appeared once. This rearrangement joins TRBV19 to TRBJ2-7, with 7 bases matching TRBD1. The junction had 11 bases not matched to a gene; V was cut back by 5 bases and J by 7 bases. The germline V gene has CDR1 LNHDA and CDR2 SQIVND (reference sequence). The CDR3 totals 14 residues. The CDR3 DNA reads TGTGCCAGTAGTCGACCAGGGACAGCCCAGGAGCAGTACTTC. Translating it yields CASSRPGTAQEQYF.

This rearrangement joins TRBV28 to TRBJ2-7; TRBD1 might be the D (6 bases). Germline values: CDR1 MDHEN, CDR2 SYDVKM. This CDR3 region has 12 residues. V lost 5 bases, J lost 9 bases, and 14 bases lay in between. CDR3 bases: TGTGCCAGCAGTCCGAGGGACATAAGGCAGTACTTC. Its protein is CASSPRDIRQYF.